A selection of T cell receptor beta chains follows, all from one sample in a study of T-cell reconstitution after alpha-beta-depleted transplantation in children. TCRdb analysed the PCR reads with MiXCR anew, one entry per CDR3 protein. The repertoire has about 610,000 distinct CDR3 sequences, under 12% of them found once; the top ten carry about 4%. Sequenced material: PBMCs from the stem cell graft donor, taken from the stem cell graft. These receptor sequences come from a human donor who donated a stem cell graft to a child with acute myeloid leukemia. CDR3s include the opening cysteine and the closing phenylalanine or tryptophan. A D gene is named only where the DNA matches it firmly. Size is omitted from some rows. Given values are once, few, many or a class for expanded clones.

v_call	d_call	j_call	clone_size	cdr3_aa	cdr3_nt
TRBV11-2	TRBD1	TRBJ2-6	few	CASSGGQRSGANVLTF	TGTGCCAGCAGCGGGGGACAGCGCTCTGGGGCCAACGTCCTGACTTTC
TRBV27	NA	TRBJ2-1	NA	CASSLSWANNEQFF	TGTGCCAGCAGTTTATCGTGGGCCAACAATGAGCAGTTCTTC
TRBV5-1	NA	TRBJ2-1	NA	CASSLIRALWFF	TGCGCCAGCAGCTTGATCCGGGCGCTATGGTTCTTC
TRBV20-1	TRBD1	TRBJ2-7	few	CSASTGKNEQYF	TGCAGTGCATCGACAGGGAAAAACGAGCAGTACTTC
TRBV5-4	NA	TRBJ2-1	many	CASSTASNGYNEQFF	TGTGCCAGCAGCACAGCAAGTAATGGCTACAATGAGCAGTTCTTC
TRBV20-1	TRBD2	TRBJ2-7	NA	CSANDGTSGAYEQYF	TGCAGTGCTAATGATGGGACTAGCGGCGCGTACGAGCAGTACTTC
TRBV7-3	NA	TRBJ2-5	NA	CASSRMLEETQYF	TGTGCCAGCTCTAGGATGTTGGAAGAGACCCAGTACTTC
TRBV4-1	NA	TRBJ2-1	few	CASSQDRQGIGANNEQFF	TGCGCCAGCAGCCAAGATCGTCAGGGGATAGGGGCCAACAATGAGCAGTTCTTC
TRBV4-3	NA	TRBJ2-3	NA	CASSQDEGTVNTDTQYF	TGCGCCAGCAGCCAAGACGAGGGAACAGTAAACACAGATACGCAGTATTTT
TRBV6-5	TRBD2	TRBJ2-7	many	CASSPGLAETEQYF	TGTGCCAGCAGTCCCGGACTAGCGGAAACCGAGCAGTACTTC
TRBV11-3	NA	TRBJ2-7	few	CASSDNQYEQYF	TGTGCCAGCAGCGACAATCAGTACGAGCAGTACTTC
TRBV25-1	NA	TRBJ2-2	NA	CASSEHPSELFF	TGTGCCAGCAGTGAACACCCTAGTGAGCTGTTTTTT
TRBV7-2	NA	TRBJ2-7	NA	CASSLTSMQYF	TGTGCCAGCAGCTTAACTAGCATGCAGTACTTC
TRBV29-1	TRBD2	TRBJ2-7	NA	CSARPSGRAWVQYF	TGCAGCGCCCGCCCTAGCGGGAGGGCTTGGGTGCAGTACTTC
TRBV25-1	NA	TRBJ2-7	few	CASAPAGAYEQYF	TGTGCCAGCGCCCCGGCTGGTGCCTACGAGCAGTACTTC
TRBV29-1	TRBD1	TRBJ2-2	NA	CSVGTGATGELFF	TGCAGCGTTGGGACAGGGGCCACCGGGGAGCTGTTTTTT